These 11 T cell receptor beta chains were all obtained from the same sample, sequenced in a study of blood T cell repertoires in COVID-19. Profiled with immunoSEQ multiplex PCR; TCRdb holds only in-frame clones, not every one. The top ten clones hold 2% to 2.5% of a sample with a few hundred thousand clones, 70% to 90% of them seen once. The sequenced sample was peripheral blood. These receptors came from a woman aged 45-65 years with acute or convalescent COVID-19.

The gene calls are TRBV18 and TRBJ1-2; 9 bases line up with TRBD1. The CDR3 runs 17 residues. The J segment lost 1 base and the V segment lost 0 bases, leaving 6 bases of the junction unmatched. From germline, CDR1 is KGHSH and CDR2 LQKENI. The CDR3 loop is CASSPPSGQGINYGYTF. The DNA of the CDR3 is TGTGCCAGCTCACCACCCTCAGGACAGGGGATTAACTATGGCTACACCTTC.

This clone was counted only a few times. The rearrangement uses TRBV30 and TRBJ1-5; 8 bases agree with TRBD1. J was trimmed by 7 bases and V by 0 bases; bases with no gene match: 11. Per the germline V gene, CDR1 is GTSNPN and CDR2 is SVGIG (reference sequence). This CDR3 is built from 16 residues. DNA for the CDR3: TGTGCCTGGAGTGTAAGTGGGTCAGGGGGCCTACAGCCCCAGCATTTT. It encodes CAWSVSGSGGLQPQHF. The complete variable domain, with remaining parts taken from reference TRBV30 and TRBJ1-5, reads SQTIHQWPATLVQPVGSPLSLECTVEGTSNPNLYWYRQAAGRGLQLLFYSVGIGQISSEVPQNLSASRPQDRQFILSSKKLLLSDSGFYLCAWSVSGSGGLQPQHFGDGTRLSIL.

The chain is built from TRBV9 and TRBJ1-1; 8 bases are shared with TRBD1. This CDR3 comprises 14 residues. Germline lookup yields CDR1 SGDLS and CDR2 YYNGEE. Trimming took 4 bases from V and 5 from J; bases not matched to a gene: 7. The CDR3 nucleotides are TGTGCCAGCAGCACGAATACAGGGGGGACTGAAGCTTTCTTT. Translating gives CASSTNTGGTEAFF.

V usage is TRBV29-1 and J usage is TRBJ2-7, with D maybe TRBD2 (5 bases). Trimming left V 3 bases short and J 3 bases short, with 12 bases between. The germline V gene encodes CDR1 SQVTM and CDR2 ANQGSEA. There are 13 residues in the CDR3. The CDR3 sequence is CSVDVGAGYEQYF. As DNA, the CDR3 is TGCAGCGTTGATGTCGGTGCGGGCTACGAGCAGTACTTC.

The chain employs TRBV3-1 (or the pseudogene TRBV3-2) and TRBJ1-1; D possibly corresponds to TRBD1 (5 bases). Germline V gene data show CDR1 as LGHDT and CDR2 as YNNKEL (reference sequence). V gave up 2 bases and J gave up 3 bases, with 10 bases separating them. The CDR3 sequence is 14 residues long. The CDR3 sequence: CASSQPGPHTEAFF. The CDR3 nucleotides are TGTGCCAGCAGCCAACCAGGGCCGCACACTGAAGCTTTCTTT.

This clone appeared once. CDR3 sequence (DNA): TGTGCCAGCAGTCGGACTAGCGGGGGGGCCGGTGAGACCCAGTACTTC. It codes for CASSRTSGGAGETQYF. This sequence joins TRBV6-2 or TRBV6-3 and TRBJ2-5, with 15 bases fitting TRBD2. With V trimmed by 5 bases and J by 5 bases, 6 bases remained unmatched. Per germline, CDR1 MNHEY and CDR2 SVGEGT. This CDR3 comprises 16 residues.

V is TRBV18 and J is TRBJ1-1; a possible D gene is TRBD1 (6 bases). CDR1 and CDR2 (germline): KGHSH, LQKENI. The V and J ends lost 5 bases and 3 bases respectively, with 10 bases between them. CDR3 length: 13 amino acids. CDR3 in amino acids: CASSGGFDTEAFF. CDR3 bases: TGTGCCAGCTCAGGGGGCTTTGACACTGAAGCTTTCTTT.

The rearrangement uses TRBV7-8 and TRBJ2-1; TRBD2 matches at 8 bases. Germline V gene data show CDR1 as SGHVS and CDR2 as FQNEAQ. The CDR3 consists of 15 residues. J lost 4 bases, V lost 1 base, and 3 bases had no gene match. CDR3 protein: CASSLVAGIYNEQFF. DNA for the CDR3: TGTGCCAGCAGCTTAGTAGCGGGAATTTACAATGAGCAGTTCTTC.

The chain couples TRBV6-4 to TRBJ1-1, with TRBD1 matching 10 bases. The germline CDR1 and CDR2 sequences are MRHNA and SNTAGT. The CDR3 loop spans 15 amino acids. Trimming at V came to 5 bases and at J to 0 bases, leaving 3 bases not matched to a gene. This CDR3 reads CASSRTGGMNTEAFF. The DNA of the CDR3 is TGTGCCAGCAGTAGGACAGGGGGGATGAACACTGAAGCTTTCTTT.

The rearrangement links TRBV7-2 to TRBJ2-3, with D perhaps matching TRBD2 (6 bases). The germline CDR1 and CDR2 sequences are SGHTA and FQGNSA. Between the trimmed V and J ends, which lost 1 base and 5 bases, there was a span of 13 bases. The CDR3 covers 15 residues. The CDR3 region has the DNA TGTGCCAGCAGCTTAGTAGCGGAGCCGGGAGATACGCAGTATTTT. This gives the protein CASSLVAEPGDTQYF.

The rearrangement uses TRBV18 and TRBJ2-3, with 9 bases that match TRBD2. J gave up 10 bases and V 2 bases, and 7 bases lay outside the gene matches. CDR1 KGHSH and CDR2 LQKENI come from the germline V gene. The CDR3 length is 14 residues. This chain's CDR3 is CASSPDPLAGAQYF. The CDR3 DNA reads as TGTGCCAGCTCACCAGACCCTTTAGCGGGAGCGCAGTATTTT.